The source of this TCR beta chain is a study of regulatory T cells in long-lasting Graves disease. The time point was: newly diagnosed GD, antithyroid drugs for less than 3 months. PBMC-derived RNA was used for the TCR library. Clinicians diagnosed Graves' disease using American Thyroid Association guidelines. Peripheral blood, at about 8.9 milliliters, went into EDTA tubes. This clonotype was found many times. A read error may account for a junction end that differs from germline. The length of the CDR3 is 11 residues. Germline lookup yields CDR1 SNHLY and CDR2 FYNNEI. Construction of TCR beta libraries relied on iRepertoire HTBI primers and on Arm-PCR targeting CDR3 regions. Study processing details: Throughout the samples, researchers identified roughly 59 TRBV and some 14 TRBJ segments. TCRdb called the multiplex PCR reads again in MiXCR, with one record for every CDR3 protein. The V and J calls reflect TCRdb's pipeline rather than the authors' work. Of about 530,000 distinct CDR3 sequences listed, 15% to 20% were seen once; the top ten hold roughly 25%.

In addition, the sample was reused for a study of T cells in Graves' hyperthyroidism and ophthalmopathy. That study adds: Diagnosis relied on clinical symptoms, serum thyroxine and TRAb, thyroid ultrasound and orbital computed tomography.

V gene TRBV2 combines with J gene TRBJ2-7, with D perhaps matching TRBD1 or TRBD2 (6 bases each). The sequencing here drew on peripheral blood mononuclear cells (PBMCs), taken at new diagnosis, from a patient treated with antithyroid drugs. The sequence derives from a woman between 40 and 65 years old with Graves disease. CDR3 DNA sequence: TGTGCCAGCAGTGATTGGGGGGCAATTAACTTC. This encodes CASSDWGAINF.